This entry features one T cell receptor (beta chain) sequence. This sample is drawn from a study of blood T cell repertoires in COVID-19. At the level of the study: Collection of acute and convalescent COVID-19 samples took place in the United States, Italy and Spain. In each case, the material was cDNA or gDNA derived from T cells, B-cell-depleted T cells, or PBMCs.

Original handling: Estimation of nucleated cell counts relied on the amplification of reference gene primers. Sequenced by immunoSEQ multiplex PCR; TCRdb stores in-frame clones only, minus some. The D gene and trimming were derived from the DNA, and the V and J assignments and clone size from that table. The sample yields roughly 49,000 clones, approximately 91% seen once. The V end was cut by 6 bases, the J end by 3 bases, with 11 bases between. CDR3 length: 13 amino acids. The sequence was obtained from a human donor in a cohort sampled during active COVID-19. The chain joins TRBV12-3 or TRBV12-4 to TRBJ2-5; D not certain. Sequencing was performed on peripheral blood. In nucleotides, the CDR3 is TGTGCCAGCAGCTTTCGGGTTAAAGAGACCCAGTACTTC. Encoded protein: CASSFRVKETQYF.